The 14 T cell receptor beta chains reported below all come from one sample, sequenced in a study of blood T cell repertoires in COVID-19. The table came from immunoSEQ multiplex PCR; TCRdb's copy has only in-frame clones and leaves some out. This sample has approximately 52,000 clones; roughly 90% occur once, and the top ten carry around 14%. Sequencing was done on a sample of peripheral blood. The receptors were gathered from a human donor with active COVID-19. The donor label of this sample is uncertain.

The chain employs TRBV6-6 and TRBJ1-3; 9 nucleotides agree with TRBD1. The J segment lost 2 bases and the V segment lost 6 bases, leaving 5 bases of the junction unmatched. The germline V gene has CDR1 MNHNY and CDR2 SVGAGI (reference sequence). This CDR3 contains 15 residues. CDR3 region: CASSHGQGTGNTIYF. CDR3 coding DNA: TGTGCCAGCAGCCATGGACAGGGGACTGGAAACACCATATATTTT.

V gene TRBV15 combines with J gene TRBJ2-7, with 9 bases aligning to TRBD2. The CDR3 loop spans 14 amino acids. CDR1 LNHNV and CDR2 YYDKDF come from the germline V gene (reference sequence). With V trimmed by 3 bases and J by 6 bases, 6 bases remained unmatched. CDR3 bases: TGTGCCACCAGCAGCTCAGCGGGAGGAGGCGAGCAGTACTTC. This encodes CATSSSAGGGEQYF.

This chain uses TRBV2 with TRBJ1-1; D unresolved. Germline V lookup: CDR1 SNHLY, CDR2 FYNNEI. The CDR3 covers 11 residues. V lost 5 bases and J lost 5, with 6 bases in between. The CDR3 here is CASSPGTEAFF. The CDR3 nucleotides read TGTGCCAGCAGTCCCGGGACTGAAGCTTTCTTT.

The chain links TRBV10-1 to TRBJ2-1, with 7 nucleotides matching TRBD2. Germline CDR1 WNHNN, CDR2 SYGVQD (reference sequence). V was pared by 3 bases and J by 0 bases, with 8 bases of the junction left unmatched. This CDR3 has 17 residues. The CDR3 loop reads CASSESLAESSYNEQFF. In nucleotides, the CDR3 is TGCGCCAGCAGTGAATCTCTAGCGGAGAGCTCCTACAATGAGCAGTTCTTC.

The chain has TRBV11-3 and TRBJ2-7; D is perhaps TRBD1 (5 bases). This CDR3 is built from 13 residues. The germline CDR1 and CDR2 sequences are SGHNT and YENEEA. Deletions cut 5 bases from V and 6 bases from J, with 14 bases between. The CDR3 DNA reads TGTGCCAGCAGCCCTAGACAGACGGGCGAGCAGTACTTC. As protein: CASSPRQTGEQYF. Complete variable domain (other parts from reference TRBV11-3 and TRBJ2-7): EAGVVQSPRYKIIEKKQPVAFWCNPISGHNTLYWYLQNLGQGPELLIRYENEEAVDDSQLPKDRFSAERLKGVDSTLKIQPAELGDSAVYLCASSPRQTGEQYFGPGTRLTVT.

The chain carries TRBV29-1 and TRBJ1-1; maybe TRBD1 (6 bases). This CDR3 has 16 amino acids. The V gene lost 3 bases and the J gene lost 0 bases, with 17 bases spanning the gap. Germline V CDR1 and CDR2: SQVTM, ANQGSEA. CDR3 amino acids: CSVEGEGVWMNTEAFF. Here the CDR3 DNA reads TGCAGCGTTGAGGGGGAGGGGGTCTGGATGAACACTGAAGCTTTCTTT.

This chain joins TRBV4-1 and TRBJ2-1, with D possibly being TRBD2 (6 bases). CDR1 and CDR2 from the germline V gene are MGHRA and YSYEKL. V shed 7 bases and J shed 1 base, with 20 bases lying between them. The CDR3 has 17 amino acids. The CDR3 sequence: CASNGFGGQGSYNEQFF. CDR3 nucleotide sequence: TGCGCCAGCAATGGTTTCGGGGGTCAGGGATCCTACAATGAGCAGTTCTTC.

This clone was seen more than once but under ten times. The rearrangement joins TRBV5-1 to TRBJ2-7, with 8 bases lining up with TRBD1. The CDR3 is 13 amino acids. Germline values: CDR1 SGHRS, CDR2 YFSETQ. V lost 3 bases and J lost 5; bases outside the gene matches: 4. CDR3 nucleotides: TGCGCCAGCAGCTCCTCAGGGGGCAACGAGCAGTACTTC. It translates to CASSSSGGNEQYF.

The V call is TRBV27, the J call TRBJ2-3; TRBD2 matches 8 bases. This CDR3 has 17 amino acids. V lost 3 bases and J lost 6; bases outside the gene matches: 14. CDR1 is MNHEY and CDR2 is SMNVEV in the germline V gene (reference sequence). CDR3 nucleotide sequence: TGTGCCAGCAGTTTTTGGTTGAGTAGCGGGAATGTCGATACGCAGTATTTT. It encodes CASSFWLSSGNVDTQYF.

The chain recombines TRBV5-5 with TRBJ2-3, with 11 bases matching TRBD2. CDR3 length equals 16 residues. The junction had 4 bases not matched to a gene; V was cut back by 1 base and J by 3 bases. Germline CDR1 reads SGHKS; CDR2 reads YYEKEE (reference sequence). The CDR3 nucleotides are TGTGCCAGCAGCTTGCTTAGCGGGAGGGCGACAGATACGCAGTATTTT. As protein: CASSLLSGRATDTQYF.

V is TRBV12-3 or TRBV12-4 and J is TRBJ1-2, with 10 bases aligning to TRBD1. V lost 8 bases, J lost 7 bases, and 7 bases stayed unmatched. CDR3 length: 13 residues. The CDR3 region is CASGGQGMGGYTF. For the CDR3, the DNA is TGTGCCAGCGGGGGACAGGGGATGGGTGGCTACACCTTC.

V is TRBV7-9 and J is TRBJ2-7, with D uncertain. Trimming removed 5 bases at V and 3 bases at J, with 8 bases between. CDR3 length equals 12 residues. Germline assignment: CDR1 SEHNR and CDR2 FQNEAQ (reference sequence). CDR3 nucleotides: TGTGCCAGCAGCAAGGCGGTCTACGAGCAGTACTTC. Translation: CASSKAVYEQYF.

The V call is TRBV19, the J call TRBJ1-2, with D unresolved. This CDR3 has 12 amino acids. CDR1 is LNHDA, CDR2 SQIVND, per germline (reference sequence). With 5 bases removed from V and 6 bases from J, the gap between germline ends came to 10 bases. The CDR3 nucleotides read TGTGCCAGTAGTCTGCCGGGGAATGGCTACACCTTC. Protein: CASSLPGNGYTF.

In DNA form, the CDR3 reads TGTGCCAGTAGTATTCGGTCGGGAGGCCATTACGAGCAGTACTTC. Its protein is CASSIRSGGHYEQYF. This chain links TRBV19 with TRBJ2-7, with TRBD2 matching 7 bases. CDR1 is LNHDA, CDR2 SQIVND, per germline (reference sequence). V gave up 3 bases and J gave up 4 bases; unmatched junction bases: 9. The CDR3 runs 15 residues.